Included here is one T cell receptor beta chain sequence, with context. Its specificity is not known. Sequenced by immunoSEQ multiplex PCR; TCRdb stores in-frame clones only, minus some. This repertoire shows about 140,000 clones, about 86% found once; its top ten account for 2.5% to 3.5%. CDR3 length: 14 amino acids. The germline V gene has CDR1 MDHEN and CDR2 SYDVKM. Trimming took off 5 bases at V and 7 bases at J, with 17 bases between the two ends. The sample originates from a study of cytomegalovirus exposure and HLA in healthy donors. Notes on the study in general: Subsequent analysis revealed that first-cohort TCR clusters tended to co-occur in the roughly 120 validation repertoires. Reportedly, diagnosis of cytomegalovirus status by the classifier showed high specificity and sensitivity.

The source of this sequence is a young man in good health and CMV-seronegative. The V and J genes are TRBV28 and TRBJ2-5, with D possibly matching TRBD2 (5 bases). Material for sequencing was PBMCs. CDR3 loop: CASSPLADWGTQYF. CDR3 nucleotide sequence: TGTGCCAGCAGTCCCCTGGCGGACTGGGGGACCCAGTACTTC.